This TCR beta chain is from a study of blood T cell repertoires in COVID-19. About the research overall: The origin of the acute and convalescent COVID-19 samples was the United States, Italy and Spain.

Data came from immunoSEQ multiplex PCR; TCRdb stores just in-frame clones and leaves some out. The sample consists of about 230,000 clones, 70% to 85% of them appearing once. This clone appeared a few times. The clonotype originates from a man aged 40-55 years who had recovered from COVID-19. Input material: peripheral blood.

The CDR3 DNA is TGTGCCAGCAGCTTAGAGCTGTGGGGGGATTCACCCCTCCACTTT. Translating it yields CASSLELWGDSPLHF. The chain recombines TRBV7-2 with TRBJ1-6, with D maybe TRBD1 (5 bases). Per the germline V gene, CDR1 is SGHTA and CDR2 is FQGNSA. The ends were cut back, 1 base at V and 8 bases at J, with 12 bases in the middle. This CDR3 is built from 15 residues.